This entry lists 4 T cell receptor beta chains sequenced from one sample in a study of T-cell reconstitution after alpha-beta-depleted transplantation in children. Unique molecular identifiers tagged the TCRbeta library. TCRdb reprocessed the PCR reads via MiXCR and lists one record per CDR3 protein. The sample holds approximately 800,000 distinct CDR3 sequences, roughly 16% seen once. Sequenced material: PBMCs, mostly from graft donor cells, taken 360 days after TCRalphabeta/CD19-depleted stem cell transplant. Receptor source: a male patient younger than 18 who had a stem cell transplant for acute lymphoblastic leukemia, so the T cells may come from the graft donor.

The CDR3 bases are TGTGCCAGCAGCTTAGCAGGGGGCTCTAGCTATGGCTACACCTTC. This gives the protein CASSLAGGSSYGYTF. V and J are TRBV5-5 and TRBJ1-2; 8 positions agree with TRBD1. The germline V gene encodes CDR1 SGHKS and CDR2 YYEKEE (reference sequence). J was trimmed by 4 bases and V by 2 bases; bases with no gene match: 7. The CDR3 is 15 amino acids.

The chain joins TRBV7-9 to TRBJ2-1; D gene ambiguous. The germline CDR1 and CDR2 sequences are SEHNR and FQNEAQ (reference sequence). Between the trimmed V and J ends, which lost 2 bases and 1 base, there was a span of 12 bases. The CDR3 covers 16 residues. The CDR3 region has the DNA TGTGCCAGCAGCTTACCGCCCCCAGATTCCTACAATGAGCAGTTCTTC. It specifies CASSLPPPDSYNEQFF.

The chain is built from TRBV24-1 and TRBJ2-1; 15 bases map to TRBD2. Germline values: CDR1 KGHDR, CDR2 SFDVKD. The CDR3 is made up of 20 amino acids. The ends lost 0 bases at V and 10 bases at J; junction bases unmatched: 15. Written as DNA, the CDR3 is TGTGCCACCAGTGATTTGAACAGGGGAGGACTAGCGGGAGGGCCTGGGGAGCAGTTCTTC. It translates to CATSDLNRGGLAGGPGEQFF.

The chain has TRBV7-9 and TRBJ1-1, with TRBD1 as a possible D gene (6 bases). Germline assignment: CDR1 SEHNR and CDR2 FQNEAQ (reference sequence). The CDR3 contains 14 residues. The V and J ends lost 4 bases and 1 base respectively, with 10 bases between them. This chain's CDR3 is CASSYAGENTEAFF. In DNA, the CDR3 is TGTGCCAGCAGCTATGCAGGGGAGAACACTGAAGCTTTCTTT.